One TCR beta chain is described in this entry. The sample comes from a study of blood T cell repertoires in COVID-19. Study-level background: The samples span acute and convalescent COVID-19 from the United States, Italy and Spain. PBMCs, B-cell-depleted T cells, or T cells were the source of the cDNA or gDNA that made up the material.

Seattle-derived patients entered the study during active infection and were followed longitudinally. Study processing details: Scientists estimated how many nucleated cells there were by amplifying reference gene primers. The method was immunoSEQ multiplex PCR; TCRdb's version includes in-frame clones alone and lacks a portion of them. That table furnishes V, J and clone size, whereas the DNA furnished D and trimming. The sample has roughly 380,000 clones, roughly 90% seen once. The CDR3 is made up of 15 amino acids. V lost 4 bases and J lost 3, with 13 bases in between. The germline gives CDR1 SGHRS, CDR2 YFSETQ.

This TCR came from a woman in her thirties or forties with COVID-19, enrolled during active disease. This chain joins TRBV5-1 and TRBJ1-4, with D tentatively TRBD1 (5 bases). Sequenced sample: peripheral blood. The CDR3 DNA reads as TGCGCCAGCAGCGTCCGGACACCCCCTAATGAAAAACTGTTTTTT. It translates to CASSVRTPPNEKLFF.